Following are 24 T cell receptor beta chains from one sample sequenced in a study of T cell responses to AZD1222 COVID-19 vaccine. Clones were sequenced by immunoSEQ multiplex PCR, and TCRdb holds only the in-frame ones, with some missing. The sample holds roughly 110,000 clones; 80% to 95% are singletons and the top ten take about 8.1%. Sample: peripheral blood, taken 28 days after the second AZD1222 dose. The receptors come from an adult who received the AZD1222 COVID-19 vaccine.

The V call is TRBV23-1, the J call TRBJ1-6; D is uncertain. TRBV23-1 is annotated as an ORF whose role is uncertain. V dropped 0 bases and J dropped 0 bases, with 9 bases sitting between them. This CDR3 is 17 amino acids long. CDR3 sequence (DNA): TGCGCCAGCAGTCAATCGGGAAACCTCTCCTATAATTCACCCCTCCACTTT. The encoded protein is CASSQSGNLSYNSPLHF.

The chain has TRBV7-3 and TRBJ2-2, with D possibly TRBD2 on 6 matching bases. CDR1 and CDR2 from the germline V gene are SGHTA and FQGTGA. The CDR3 runs 14 residues. The V end was cut by 6 bases, the J end by 0 bases, with 8 bases between. CDR3 sequence reads: CASRPGANTGELFF. In DNA form, the CDR3 reads TGTGCCAGCAGACCGGGGGCGAACACCGGGGAGCTGTTTTTT.

The V call is TRBV29-1, the J call TRBJ1-1; unclear D gene. CDR1 SQVTM and CDR2 ANQGSEA come from the germline V gene. The ends were cut back, 2 bases at V and 1 base at J, with 8 bases in the middle. The CDR3 consists of 13 residues. In DNA form, the CDR3 reads TGCAGCGTTGAAAAAGGCGGGAACACTGAAGCTTTCTTT. This gives the protein CSVEKGGNTEAFF.

The genes are TRBV5-1 and TRBJ2-7, with 9 nucleotides matching TRBD1. The V and J ends lost 0 bases and 7 bases, in that order; junction bases with no gene match: 5. The CDR3 has 14 amino acids. Germline V gives CDR1 SGHRS, CDR2 YFSETQ. Written as DNA, the CDR3 is TGCGCCAGCAGCTTGGACAGGGGGCCCCCGGAGCAGTACTTC. This codes for CASSLDRGPPEQYF. Filled out from reference TRBV5-1 and TRBJ2-7, the complete variable domain reads KAGVTQTPRYLIKTRGQQVTLSCSPISGHRSVSWYQQTPGQGLQFLFEYFSETQRNKGNFPGRFSGRQFSNSRSEMNVSTLELGDSALYLCASSLDRGPPEQYFGPGTRLTVT.

The V gene is TRBV30, the J gene TRBJ2-3; maybe TRBD2 (7 bases). Trimming left V 3 bases short and J 1 base short, with 11 bases between. Germline lookup yields CDR1 GTSNPN and CDR2 SVGIG (reference sequence). This CDR3 comprises 14 residues. CDR3 in DNA: TGTGCCTGGAGGCTGGGGGGGCGCACAGATACGCAGTATTTT. As protein: CAWRLGGRTDTQYF.

The rearrangement links TRBV4-2 to TRBJ2-1, with unresolved D. Germline CDR1 reads LGHNA; CDR2 reads YNFKEQ. The length of the CDR3 is 16 residues. V was clipped by 4 bases and J by 1 base, with 14 bases between them. The CDR3 DNA reads as TGTGCCAGCAGCCGGAAAGAGGCGGATTCCTACAATGAGCAGTTCTTC. This gives the protein CASSRKEADSYNEQFF.

The chain combines TRBV19 with TRBJ1-1, with 10 bases matching TRBD1. This CDR3 is built from 15 residues. With 4 bases clipped from V and 6 bases from J, the junction kept 8 bases outside the gene matches. Germline V gene sequence: CDR1 LNHDA, CDR2 SQIVND (reference sequence). The CDR3 loop reads CASSTHGTGVPEAFF. DNA for the CDR3: TGTGCCAGTAGTACCCACGGGACAGGGGTGCCTGAAGCTTTCTTT.

V gene TRBV7-2 combines with J gene TRBJ2-7, with D possibly TRBD2 on 6 matching bases. CDR3 length: 15 amino acids. V gave up 0 bases and J gave up 0 bases, with 9 bases separating them. The germline gives CDR1 SGHTA, CDR2 FQGNSA. CDR3 amino acids: CASSLAGSSSYEQYF. The CDR3 DNA is TGTGCCAGCAGCTTAGCCGGGAGCTCCTCCTACGAGCAGTACTTC. Using reference TRBV7-2 and TRBJ2-7 for the parts outside the CDR3, the full variable domain is GAGVSQSPSNKVTEKGKDVELRCDPISGHTALYWYRQSLGQGLEFLIYFQGNSAPDKSGLPSDRFSAERTGGSVSTLTIQRTQQEDSAVYLCASSLAGSSSYEQYFGPGTRLTVT.

This rearrangement joins TRBV5-1 to TRBJ1-5; D unclear. From germline, CDR1 is SGHRS and CDR2 YFSETQ. Trimming took 4 bases from V and 3 from J, leaving 11 bases between them. The CDR3 runs to 14 residues. The CDR3 DNA is TGCGCCAGCAGCCCGGACGGTCCCAATCAGCCCCAGCATTTT. Encoded protein: CASSPDGPNQPQHF.

The rearrangement links TRBV6-5 to TRBJ1-5; 8 positions match TRBD1. Germline V gene data show CDR1 as MNHEY and CDR2 as SVGAGI. The CDR3 is 13 amino acids. V gave up 0 bases and J gave up 10 bases; unmatched junction bases: 2. CDR3 sequence: CASSYSQGVPQHF. The DNA of the CDR3 is TGTGCCAGCAGTTACTCACAGGGGGTACCCCAGCATTTT.

V usage is TRBV28 and J usage is TRBJ2-4; the D is unclear. The CDR3 is made up of 15 amino acids. The ends were cut back, 2 bases at V and 0 bases at J, with 8 bases in the middle. CDR1 MDHEN and CDR2 SYDVKM come from the germline V gene. CDR3 residues: CASSLQALAKNIQYF. CDR3 nucleotides: TGTGCCAGCAGTTTACAGGCACTAGCCAAAAACATTCAGTACTTC.

This chain uses TRBV7-2 with TRBJ1-5; D is unresolved. This CDR3 region has 11 residues. CDR1 SGHTA and CDR2 FQGNSA come from the germline V gene. Trimming removed 5 bases at V and 8 bases at J, with 7 bases between. The CDR3: CASSLGEPQHF. The CDR3 nucleotides read TGTGCCAGCAGCCTCGGTGAGCCCCAGCATTTT.

This chain links TRBV9 with TRBJ1-3; the match to TRBD1 covers 9 bases. Per germline, CDR1 SGDLS and CDR2 YYNGEE. The ends lost 1 base at V and 0 bases at J; junction bases unmatched: 2. This CDR3 region has 16 residues. CDR3 sequence: CASSVSQGASGNTIYF. In DNA form, the CDR3 reads TGTGCCAGCAGCGTATCACAGGGGGCCTCTGGAAACACCATATATTTT.

In DNA, the CDR3 is TGTGCCAGCAGCCAGGCCGGGGAGCTGTTTTTT. It encodes CASSQAGELFF. The rearrangement uses TRBV4-2 and TRBJ2-2; D is uncertain. The CDR3 contains 11 residues. V dropped 3 bases and J dropped 6 bases, with 2 bases sitting between them. CDR1 is LGHNA, CDR2 YNFKEQ, per germline.

The V call is TRBV2, the J call TRBJ1-2, with TRBD1 as a possible D gene (6 bases). V lost 3 bases and J lost 3, with 11 bases in between. CDR1 and CDR2 from the germline V gene are SNHLY and FYNNEI. There are 14 residues in the CDR3. In nucleotides, the CDR3 is TGTGCCAGCAGTGACATCCAGGGGTACTATGGCTACACCTTC. Translated, it gives CASSDIQGYYGYTF.

V usage is TRBV7-3 and J usage is TRBJ1-2, with a tentative D call TRBD1 (6 bases). Germline CDR1 SGHTA, CDR2 FQGTGA. The CDR3 has 16 residues. The V gene lost 5 bases and the J gene lost 2 bases, with 18 bases spanning the gap. This CDR3 reads CASSETPGHPNYGYTF. The CDR3 DNA reads TGTGCCAGCAGCGAAACCCCGGGACACCCAAACTATGGCTACACCTTC. The full variable domain, in which reference TRBV7-3 and TRBJ1-2 provide the parts outside the CDR3, is GAGVSQTPSNKVTEKGKYVELRCDPISGHTALYWYRQSLGQGPEFLIYFQGTGAADDSGLPNDRFFAVRPEGSVSTLKIQRTERGDSAVYLCASSETPGHPNYGYTFGSGTRLTVV.

The V gene is TRBV5-5, the J gene TRBJ1-4, with D unresolved. Germline V lookup: CDR1 SGHKS, CDR2 YYEKEE (reference sequence). This CDR3 contains 14 residues. V was clipped by 0 bases and J by 0 bases, with 3 bases between them. The CDR3 region is CASSLGATNEKLFF. The CDR3 DNA is TGTGCCAGCAGCTTGGGGGCAACTAATGAAAAACTGTTTTTT.

The chain is built from TRBV29-1 and TRBJ2-2, with no clear D. V lost 3 bases and J lost 0, with 11 bases in between. The germline V gene has CDR1 SQVTM and CDR2 ANQGSEA. The CDR3 totals 15 residues. The CDR3 bases are TGCAGCGTTGATCGGTCTTCCTCGAACACCGGGGAGCTGTTTTTT. This translates into CSVDRSSSNTGELFF.

This chain joins TRBV28 and TRBJ1-5; no definite D call. From germline, CDR1 is MDHEN and CDR2 SYDVKM. The CDR3 consists of 13 residues. The ends were cut back, 10 bases at V and 4 bases at J, with 14 bases in the middle. CDR3 sequence: CATLRAHNQPQHF. The CDR3 DNA reads TGTGCCACCCTTCGGGCTCATAATCAGCCCCAGCATTTT.

This rearrangement joins TRBV4-2 to TRBJ2-7; no definite D call. Germline-derived CDR1 and CDR2 are LGHNA and YNFKEQ. V lost 0 bases, J lost 6 bases, and 6 bases lay in between. The CDR3 loop spans 12 amino acids. CDR3 nucleotides: TGTGCCAGCAGCCAAGATAGCCCCGAGCAGTACTTC. Encoded protein: CASSQDSPEQYF.

The chain uses TRBV27 and TRBJ1-6; 8 bases align to TRBD1. The CDR3 covers 16 residues. The junction had 14 bases not matched to a gene; V was cut back by 5 bases and J by 11 bases. Germline CDR1 MNHEY, CDR2 SMNVEV (reference sequence). CDR3 nucleotide sequence: TGTGCCAGCAGTCAGACAGGGGTTTCCCGCTGGACACCCCTCCACTTT. It yields the protein CASSQTGVSRWTPLHF.

The chain employs TRBV5-1 and TRBJ2-3, with 11 bases aligning to TRBD2. This CDR3 comprises 17 residues. Germline CDR1 and CDR2: SGHRS and YFSETQ. J was trimmed by 2 bases and V by 1 base; bases with no gene match: 6. Here the CDR3 DNA reads TGCGCCAGCAGCTTGCTATTAGCGGGAGGGCCCACAGATACGCAGTATTTT. It codes for CASSLLLAGGPTDTQYF.

This chain uses TRBV6-5 with TRBJ1-1; no clear D. The CDR3 totals 16 residues. Germline-derived CDR1 and CDR2 are MNHEY and SVGAGI. Trimming cost V 1 base and J 1 base, with 13 bases left between them. The CDR3 DNA sequence: TGTGCCAGCAGTTACTTCGCTGTGGGGTCGAACACTGAAGCTTTCTTT. Encoded protein: CASSYFAVGSNTEAFF.

The chain links TRBV3-1 (or the pseudogene TRBV3-2) to TRBJ2-7, with D perhaps TRBD1 (6 bases). The CDR3 runs 14 residues. The V gene's germline CDR1 is LGHDT and CDR2 YNNKEL (reference sequence). V shed 3 bases and J shed 3 bases, with 12 bases lying between them. The CDR3 region is CASSHKDRHYEQYF. CDR3 in DNA: TGTGCCAGCAGCCACAAGGACAGACACTACGAGCAGTACTTC.